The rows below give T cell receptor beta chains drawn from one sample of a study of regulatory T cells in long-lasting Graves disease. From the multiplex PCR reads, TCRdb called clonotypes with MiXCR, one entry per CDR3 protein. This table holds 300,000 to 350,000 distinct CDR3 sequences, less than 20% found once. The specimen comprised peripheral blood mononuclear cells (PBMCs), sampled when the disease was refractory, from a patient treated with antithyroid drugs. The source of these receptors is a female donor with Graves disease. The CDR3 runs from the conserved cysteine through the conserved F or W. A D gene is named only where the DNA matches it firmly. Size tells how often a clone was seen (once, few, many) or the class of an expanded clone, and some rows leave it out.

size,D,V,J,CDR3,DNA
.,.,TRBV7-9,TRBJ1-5,CASSRPDAPQHF,TGTGCCAGCAGCAGGCCCGATGCGCCCCAGCATTTT
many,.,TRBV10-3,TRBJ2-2,CAISGSSGGAETGELFF,TGTGCCATCAGTGGAAGTTCGGGGGGCGCAGAAACCGGGGAGCTGTTTTTT
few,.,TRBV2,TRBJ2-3,CASSVRRLDAPDTQYF,TGTGCCAGCAGTGTTCGCCGACTAGATGCGCCAGATACGCAGTATTTT
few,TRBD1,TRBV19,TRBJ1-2,CASTGGAGQLYGYTF,TGTGCCAGTACCGGGGGAGCGGGACAGCTCTATGGCTACACCTTC
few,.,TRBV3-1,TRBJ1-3,CASSPRSGLSGNTIYF,TGTGCCAGCAGCCCAAGATCGGGTCTCTCTGGAAACACCATATATTTT
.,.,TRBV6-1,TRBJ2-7,CASLGGTYEQYF,TGTGCCAGCCTCGGGGGCACCTACGAGCAGTACTTC
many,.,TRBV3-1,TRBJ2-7,CASSQDQGRNYEQYF,TGTGCCAGCAGCCAAGATCAGGGACGGAACTACGAGCAGTACTTC
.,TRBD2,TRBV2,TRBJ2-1,CACSWGLAGGNEQFF,TGTGCCTGCAGTTGGGGACTAGCGGGAGGCAATGAGCAGTTCTTC
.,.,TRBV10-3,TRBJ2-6,CAISEGPEAGANVLTF,TGTGCCATCAGTGAGGGACCCGAGGCTGGGGCCAACGTCCTGACTTTC
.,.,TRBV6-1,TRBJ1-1,CASTSATGSTEAFF,TGTGCCAGCACTTCGGCCACAGGGAGCACTGAAGCTTTCTTT
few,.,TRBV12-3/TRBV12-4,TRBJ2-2,CASSFYWKNTGELFF,TGTGCCAGCAGTTTCTATTGGAAGAACACCGGGGAGCTGTTTTTT
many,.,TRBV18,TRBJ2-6,CASSPPGRAGANVLTF,TGTGCCAGCTCACCACCGGGCAGGGCTGGGGCCAACGTCCTGACTTTC
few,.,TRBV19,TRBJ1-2,CASRFGTDGYTF,TGTGCCAGTAGATTCGGGACGGATGGCTACACCTTC
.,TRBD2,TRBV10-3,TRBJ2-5,CAISPLAGDAPKETQYF,TGTGCCATCAGTCCCCTAGCGGGGGACGCCCCTAAAGAGACCCAGTACTTC
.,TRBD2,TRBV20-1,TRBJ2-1,CSARFGGRSNEQFF,TGCAGTGCACGGTTTGGCGGGAGGTCGAATGAGCAGTTCTTC
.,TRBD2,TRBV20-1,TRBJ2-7,CSAIPAGTIKSSYEQYF,TGCAGTGCGATACCAGCTGGGACTATCAAGTCCTCCTACGAGCAGTACTTC
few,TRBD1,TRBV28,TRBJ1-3,CASSLTGGGNTIYF,TGTGCCAGCAGTTTGACAGGGGGTGGAAACACCATATATTTT
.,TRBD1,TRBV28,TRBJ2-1,CASSFLRGRLVASSSYNEQFF,TGTGCCAGCAGTTTCCTCAGGGGGCGGCTAGTGGCCTCAAGCTCCTACAATGAGCAGTTCTTC
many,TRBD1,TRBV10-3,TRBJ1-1,CAISESDRDLAEAFF,TGTGCCATCAGTGAGTCGGACAGGGATCTCGCTGAAGCTTTCTTT
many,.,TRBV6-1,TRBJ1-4,CASSTTDEKLFF,TGTGCCAGCAGTACGACAGATGAAAAACTGTTTTTT
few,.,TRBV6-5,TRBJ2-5,CASSYRGPGQETQYF,TGTGCCAGCAGTTATCGTGGCCCAGGACAAGAGACCCAGTACTTC
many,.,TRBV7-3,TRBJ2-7,CASSSGTSTYEQYF,TGTGCCAGCAGCTCCGGGACTTCGACCTACGAGCAGTACTTC
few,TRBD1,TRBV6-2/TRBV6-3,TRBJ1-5,CASSYQGQFLSSAQHF,TGTGCCAGCAGTTACCAGGGACAGTTCCTCTCATCGGCCCAGCATTTT